This T cell receptor beta chain appears in the sequencing data of a study of blood T cell repertoires in COVID-19. The wider study: The origin of the acute and convalescent COVID-19 samples was the United States, Italy and Spain.

V lost 7 bases to trimming and J lost 7 bases, with 14 bases between them. The CDR3 is 13 amino acids. CDR1 is MDHEN and CDR2 is SYDVKM in the germline V gene. Produced via immunoSEQ multiplex PCR; TCRdb's table is partial and in-frame only. This repertoire shows just under 65,000 clones, roughly four fifths found once; its top ten account for roughly 5%. Sequencing was performed on peripheral blood. This clonotype originated in a human donor in a cohort sampled during active COVID-19. The rearrangement joins TRBV28 to TRBJ1-5; D is perhaps TRBD1 (5 bases). The CDR3 sequence is CASTPRVGQPQHF. The CDR3 DNA is TGTGCCAGCACCCCCAGGGTGGGGCAGCCCCAGCATTTT.